The 14 T cell receptor beta chains below all came from one sample that was sequenced in a study of response to subunit inactivated influenza vaccine. A single record per CDR3 protein comes from TCRdb applying MiXCR to the RT-PCR reads. The sample carries more than 150,000 distinct CDR3 sequences, about a tenth recorded once. The sample consisted of non-naive T cells sorted from PBMCs, taken on the day of vaccination. Every receptor here comes from a man aged 50 or older who received an inactivated influenza vaccine.

This clonotype showed up just a few times. The chain has TRBV4-3 and TRBJ2-1; D could derive from TRBD1 or TRBD2 (5 bases each). The CDR3 is 15 amino acids. Trimming cost V 0 bases and J 12 bases, with 18 bases left between them. Germline lookup yields CDR1 LGHNA and CDR2 YSLEER. The CDR3 reads CASSQDLMVGTRQFF. The CDR3 DNA sequence: TGCGCCAGCAGCCAAGATCTAATGGTGGGGACGAGGCAGTTCTTC.

This clonotype was seen repeatedly, ten times or more. The CDR3 coding sequence is TGTGCCAGCAGCTTGGGCGGGACCATGTCCGGGGAGCTGTTTTTT. Its protein product is CASSLGGTMSGELFF. The chain joins TRBV5-6 to TRBJ2-2; maybe TRBD2 (6 bases). Per the germline V gene, CDR1 is SGHDT and CDR2 is YYEEEE. This CDR3 spans 15 amino acids. Trimming cost V 0 bases and J 6 bases, with 12 bases left between them.

This clonotype showed up many times. The gene calls are TRBV5-1 and TRBJ1-5, with TRBD1 matching 7 bases. The trim removed 4 bases at V and 2 bases at J, leaving 6 bases unmatched. From germline, CDR1 is SGHRS and CDR2 YFSETQ. CDR3 length: 15 amino acids. The CDR3 is CASSPTGVGNQPQHF. The CDR3 bases are TGCGCCAGCAGCCCTACAGGGGTTGGCAATCAGCCCCAGCATTTT.

The chain is built from TRBV4-3 and TRBJ1-4; D unclear. The V gene's germline CDR1 is LGHNA and CDR2 YSLEER. Trimming cost V 3 bases and J 0 bases, with 11 bases left between them. The CDR3 runs to 16 residues. The CDR3 loop reads CASSHRLSSTNEKLFF. The CDR3 nucleotides read TGCGCCAGCAGCCACCGACTGTCTTCAACTAATGAAAAACTGTTTTTT.

This clonotype has a handful of counts. The chain recombines TRBV20-1 with TRBJ2-5; maybe TRBD2 (5 bases). Trimming pared 6 bases from V and 1 base from J, leaving 9 bases between. Germline V gives CDR1 DFQATT, CDR2 SNEGSKA (reference sequence). The CDR3 runs to 12 residues. The CDR3 DNA follows: TGCAGTGCCCACGGGGTCCAAGAGACCCAGTACTTC. It specifies CSAHGVQETQYF.

There are a few counts of this clonotype. J is TRBJ2-7 and V is TRBV20-1, with D uncertain. CDR1 DFQATT and CDR2 SNEGSKA come from the germline V gene (reference sequence). The CDR3 covers 14 residues. The ends were cut back, 5 bases at V and 0 bases at J, with 14 bases in the middle. DNA of the CDR3: TGCAGTGCTTCCCCGACGGAGAGCTCCTACGAGCAGTACTTC. This gives the protein CSASPTESSYEQYF.

At least ten counts were recorded for this clonotype. V usage is TRBV5-6 and J usage is TRBJ2-1; 8 bases are a match to TRBD2. The J segment lost 6 bases and the V segment lost 4 bases, leaving 12 bases of the junction unmatched. The V gene's germline CDR1 is SGHDT and CDR2 YYEEEE. CDR3 length equals 16 residues. CDR3: CASSVGETSVFNEQFF. The CDR3 DNA is TGTGCCAGCAGCGTGGGTGAGACTAGCGTATTCAATGAGCAGTTCTTC.

This clonotype turned up a few times. The chain uses TRBV7-2 and TRBJ2-1; 8 bases are a match to TRBD2. In germline, CDR1 is SGHTA, CDR2 FQGNSA. V shed 1 base, J shed 10 bases, and the junction held 18 bases outside the gene matches. This CDR3 is built from 18 residues. CDR3 sequence reads: CASSLVAGVAGGPLEQFF. CDR3 sequence (DNA): TGTGCCAGCAGCTTAGTCGCGGGGGTTGCGGGGGGTCCACTGGAGCAGTTCTTC.

Regarding this clonotype: One base away lies a much larger clone, so this may be a sequencing read error. The CDR3 nucleotides read TGTGCCTGCAGAGCTAGCGGGAGGATCTACGAGCAGTACTTC. It translates to CACRASGRIYEQYF. This chain connects TRBV12-3 or TRBV12-4 to TRBJ2-7; 11 positions agree with TRBD2. This CDR3 is 14 amino acids long.

The chain combines TRBV20-1 with TRBJ2-3; D is possibly TRBD2 (5 bases). CDR3 length: 14 residues. Germline V gene lookup returns CDR1 DFQATT and CDR2 SNEGSKA (reference sequence). Trimming cost V 2 bases and J 0 bases, with 9 bases left between them. The CDR3 region is CSARQEASTDTQYF. CDR3 bases: TGCAGTGCTAGACAGGAGGCTAGCACAGATACGCAGTATTTT.

This clonotype was recorded a few times. The CDR3 here is CASSDSREIGTDTQYF. Written as DNA, the CDR3 is TGTGCCAGCAGTGATTCCCGGGAGATTGGGACAGATACGCAGTATTTT. This chain connects TRBV6-2 or TRBV6-3 to TRBJ2-3, with a tentative D call TRBD2 (6 bases). The CDR3 consists of 16 residues. The germline V gene encodes CDR1 MNHEY and CDR2 SVGEGT. Trimming removed 5 bases from V and 3 bases from J, with 18 bases in between.

The chain recombines TRBV7-8 with TRBJ2-3; 8 bases line up with TRBD2. CDR1 is SGHVS, CDR2 FQNEAQ, per germline. This CDR3 is built from 16 residues. The J segment lost 4 bases and the V segment lost 2 bases, leaving 8 bases of the junction unmatched. CDR3 in amino acids: CASSLMSGGPSDTQYF. The CDR3, as DNA: TGTGCCAGCAGCTTAATGTCGGGAGGGCCTTCAGATACGCAGTATTTT.

The chain is built from TRBV6-2 or TRBV6-3 and TRBJ2-7; tentatively, D is TRBD2 (5 bases). This CDR3 is 15 amino acids long. In germline, CDR1 is MNHEY, CDR2 SVGEGT. Trimming shortened V by 1 base and J by 2 bases, and 12 bases separated the two germline ends. The CDR3 sequence is CASSYFGGSAYEQYF. CDR3 bases: TGTGCCAGCAGTTACTTCGGAGGATCAGCCTACGAGCAGTACTTC.

This clonotype was observed a handful of times. The genes are TRBV6-1 and TRBJ2-4; D uncertain. The ends were cut back, 4 bases at V and 0 bases at J, with 7 bases in the middle. The CDR3 has 14 residues. Germline CDR1 and CDR2: MNHNS and SASEGT. CDR3 bases: TGTGCCAGCAGTGTCACCATAGCCAAAAACATTCAGTACTTC. Residues: CASSVTIAKNIQYF.